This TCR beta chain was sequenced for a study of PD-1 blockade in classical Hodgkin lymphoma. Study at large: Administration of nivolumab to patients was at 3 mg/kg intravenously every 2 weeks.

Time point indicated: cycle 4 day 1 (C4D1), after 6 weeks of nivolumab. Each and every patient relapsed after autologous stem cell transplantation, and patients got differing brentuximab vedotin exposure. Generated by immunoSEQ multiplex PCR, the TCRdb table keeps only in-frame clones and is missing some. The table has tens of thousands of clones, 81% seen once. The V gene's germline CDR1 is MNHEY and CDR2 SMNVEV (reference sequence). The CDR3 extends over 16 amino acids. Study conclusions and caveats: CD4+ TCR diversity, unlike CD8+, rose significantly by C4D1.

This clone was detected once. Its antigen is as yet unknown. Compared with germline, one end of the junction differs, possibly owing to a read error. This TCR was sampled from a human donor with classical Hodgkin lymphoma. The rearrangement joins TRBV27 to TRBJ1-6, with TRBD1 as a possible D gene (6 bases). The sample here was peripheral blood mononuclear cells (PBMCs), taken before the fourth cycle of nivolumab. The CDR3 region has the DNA TGTGTCAGCAAATTCCTAGGACAGACCTATAATTCACCCCTCCACTTT. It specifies CVSKFLGQTYNSPLHF.